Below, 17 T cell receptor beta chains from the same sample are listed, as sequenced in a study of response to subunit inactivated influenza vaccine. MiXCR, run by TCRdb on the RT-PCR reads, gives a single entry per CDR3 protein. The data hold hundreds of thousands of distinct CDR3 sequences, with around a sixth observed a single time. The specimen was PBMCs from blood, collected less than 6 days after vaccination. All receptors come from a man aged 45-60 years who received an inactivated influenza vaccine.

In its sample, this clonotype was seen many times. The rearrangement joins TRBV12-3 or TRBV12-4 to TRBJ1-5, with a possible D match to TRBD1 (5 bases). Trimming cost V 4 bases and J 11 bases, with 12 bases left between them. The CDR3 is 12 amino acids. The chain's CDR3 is CASSSPGTSQHF. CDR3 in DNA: TGTGCCAGCAGTTCCCCCGGGACTTCCCAGCATTTT.

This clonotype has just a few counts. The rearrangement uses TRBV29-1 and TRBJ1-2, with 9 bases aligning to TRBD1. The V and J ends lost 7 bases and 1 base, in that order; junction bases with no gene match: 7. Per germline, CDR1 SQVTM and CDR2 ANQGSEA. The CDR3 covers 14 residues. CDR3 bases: TGCAGCGCCGGGCAGGGACAGGGTAACTATGGCTACACCTTC. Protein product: CSAGQGQGNYGYTF.

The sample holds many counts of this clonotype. The CDR3 loop is CATATDGPKEPQHF. CDR3 DNA sequence: TGTGCCACCGCGACGGACGGCCCCAAGGAGCCCCAGCATTTT. The V call is TRBV10-3, the J call TRBJ1-5; D remains unclear. The germline V and J ends were trimmed by 10 bases and 8 bases, with 21 bases remaining between them. The CDR3 spans 14 residues. The germline V gene has CDR1 ENHRY and CDR2 SYGVKD.

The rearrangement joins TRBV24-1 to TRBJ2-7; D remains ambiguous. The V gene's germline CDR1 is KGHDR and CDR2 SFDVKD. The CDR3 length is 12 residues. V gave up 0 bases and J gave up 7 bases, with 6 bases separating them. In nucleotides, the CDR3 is TGTGCCACCAGTGATTTGGTCGGGGAGCAGTACTTC. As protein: CATSDLVGEQYF.

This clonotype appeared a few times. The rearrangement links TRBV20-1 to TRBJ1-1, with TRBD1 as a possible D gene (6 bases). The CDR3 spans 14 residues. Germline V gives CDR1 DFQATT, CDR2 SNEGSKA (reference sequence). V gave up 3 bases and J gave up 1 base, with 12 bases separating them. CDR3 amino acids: CSARKGHPNTEAFF. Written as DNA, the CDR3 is TGCAGTGCTAGGAAGGGACACCCGAACACTGAAGCTTTCTTT.

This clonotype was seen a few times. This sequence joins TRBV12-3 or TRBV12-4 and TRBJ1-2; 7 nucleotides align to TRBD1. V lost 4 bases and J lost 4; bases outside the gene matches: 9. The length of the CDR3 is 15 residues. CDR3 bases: TGTGCCAGCAGTTCACAAACAGGGGTGGGCTATGGCTACACCTTC. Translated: CASSSQTGVGYGYTF.

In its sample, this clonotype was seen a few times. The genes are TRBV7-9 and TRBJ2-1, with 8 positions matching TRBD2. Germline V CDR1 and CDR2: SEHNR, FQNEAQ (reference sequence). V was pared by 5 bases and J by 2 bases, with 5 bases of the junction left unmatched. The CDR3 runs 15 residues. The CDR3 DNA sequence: TGTGCCAGCAGCACCACTAGCGGACCCTACAATGAGCAGTTCTTC. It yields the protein CASSTTSGPYNEQFF.

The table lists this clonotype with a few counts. This CDR3 is CASSYRGNEDGYTF. Written as DNA, the CDR3 is TGCGCCAGCAGCTACAGGGGAAATGAGGATGGCTACACCTTC. The chain combines TRBV5-1 with TRBJ1-2, with 7 bases that match TRBD1. Germline CDR1 and CDR2: SGHRS and YFSETQ. The CDR3 has 14 residues. The V segment lost 3 bases and the J segment 6 bases; nucleotides outside the gene matches: 8.

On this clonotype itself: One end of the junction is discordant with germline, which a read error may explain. The CDR3 is CASSQDPSRRAEF. The CDR3 region has the DNA TGCGCCAGCAGCCAAGACCCCTCACGGAGGGCTGAATTC. V usage is TRBV4-1 and J usage is TRBJ2-6; a weak D match, TRBD2 (6 bases). This CDR3 region has 13 residues. Per the germline V gene, CDR1 is MGHRA and CDR2 is YSYEKL.

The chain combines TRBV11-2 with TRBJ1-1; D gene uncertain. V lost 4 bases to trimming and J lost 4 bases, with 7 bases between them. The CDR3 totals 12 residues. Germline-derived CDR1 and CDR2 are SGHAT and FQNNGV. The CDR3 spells CASSYHSTEAFF. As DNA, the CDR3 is TGTGCCAGCAGCTACCACTCCACTGAAGCTTTCTTT. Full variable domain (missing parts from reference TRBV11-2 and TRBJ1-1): EAGVAQSPRYKIIEKRQSVAFWCNPISGHATLYWYQQILGQGPKLLIQFQNNGVVDDSQLPKDRFSAERLKGVDSTLKIQPAKLEDSAVYLCASSYHSTEAFFGQGTRLTVV.

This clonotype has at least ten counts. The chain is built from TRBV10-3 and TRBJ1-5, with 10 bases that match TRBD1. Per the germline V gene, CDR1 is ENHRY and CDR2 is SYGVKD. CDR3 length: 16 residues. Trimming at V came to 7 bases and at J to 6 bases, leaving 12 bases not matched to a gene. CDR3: CAIIRGQGSFRQPQHF. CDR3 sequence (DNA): TGTGCCATCATTAGGGGACAGGGGTCTTTCCGTCAGCCCCAGCATTTT.

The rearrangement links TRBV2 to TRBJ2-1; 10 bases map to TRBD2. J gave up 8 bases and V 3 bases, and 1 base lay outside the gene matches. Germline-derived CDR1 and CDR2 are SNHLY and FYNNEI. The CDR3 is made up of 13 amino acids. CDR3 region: CASSDGTSDEQFF. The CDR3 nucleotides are TGTGCCAGCAGTGATGGGACTAGCGATGAGCAGTTCTTC.

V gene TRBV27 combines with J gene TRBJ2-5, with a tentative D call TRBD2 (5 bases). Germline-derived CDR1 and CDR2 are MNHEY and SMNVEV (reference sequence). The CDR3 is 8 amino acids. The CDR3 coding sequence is TGTCCAGAGGGGACCCAGTACTTC. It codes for CPEGTQYF.

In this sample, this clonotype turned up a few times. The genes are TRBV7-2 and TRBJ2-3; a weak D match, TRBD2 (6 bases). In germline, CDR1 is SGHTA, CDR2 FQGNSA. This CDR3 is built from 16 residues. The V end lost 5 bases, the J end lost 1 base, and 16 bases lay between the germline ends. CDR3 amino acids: CASSPPVGGGTDTQYF. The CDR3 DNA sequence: TGTGCCAGCAGCCCACCAGTGGGGGGTGGCACAGATACGCAGTATTTT.

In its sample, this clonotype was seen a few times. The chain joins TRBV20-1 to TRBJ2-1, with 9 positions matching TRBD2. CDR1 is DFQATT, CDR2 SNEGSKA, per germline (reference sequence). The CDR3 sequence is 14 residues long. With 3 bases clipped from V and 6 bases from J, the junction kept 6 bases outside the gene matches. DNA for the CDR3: TGCAGTGCTAGCCGCGGGAGGGCAGGCAATGAGCAGTTCTTC. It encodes CSASRGRAGNEQFF.

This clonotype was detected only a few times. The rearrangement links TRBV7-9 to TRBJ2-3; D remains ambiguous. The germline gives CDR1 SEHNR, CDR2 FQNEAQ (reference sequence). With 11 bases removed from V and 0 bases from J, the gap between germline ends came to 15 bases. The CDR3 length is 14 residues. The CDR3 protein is CAFRKAVSTDTQYF. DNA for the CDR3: TGTGCCTTCCGAAAGGCGGTTAGCACAGATACGCAGTATTTT.

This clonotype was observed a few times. CDR3 loop: CASSLQPPGPQHF. DNA for the CDR3: TGTGCCAGCAGCTTACAGCCGCCCGGGCCCCAGCATTTT. The rearrangement joins TRBV7-2 to TRBJ1-5; unclear D gene. Trimming left V 2 bases short and J 9 bases short, with 11 bases between. The CDR3 spans 13 residues. The germline CDR1 and CDR2 sequences are SGHTA and FQGNSA.